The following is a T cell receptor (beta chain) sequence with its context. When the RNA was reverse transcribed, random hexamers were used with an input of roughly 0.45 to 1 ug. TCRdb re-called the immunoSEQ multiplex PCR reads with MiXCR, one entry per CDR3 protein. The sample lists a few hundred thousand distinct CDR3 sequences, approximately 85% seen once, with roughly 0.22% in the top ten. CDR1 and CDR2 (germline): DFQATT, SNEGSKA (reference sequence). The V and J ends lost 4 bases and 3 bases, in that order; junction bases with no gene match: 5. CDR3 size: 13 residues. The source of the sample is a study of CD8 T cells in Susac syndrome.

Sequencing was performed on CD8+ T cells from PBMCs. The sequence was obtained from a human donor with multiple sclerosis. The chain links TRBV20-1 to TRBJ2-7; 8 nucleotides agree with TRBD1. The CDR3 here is CSATTDRGYEQYF. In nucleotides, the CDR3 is TGCAGTGCTACGACCGACAGGGGCTACGAGCAGTACTTC.